The sequence of this T cell receptor (beta chain) was determined in a study of shared clonotypes between healthy human individuals. Study context: Donor composition was two women and a few men, aged 18 to 49. Findings and caveats of the study: Approximately 5% was the fraction of naive CD4 clonotypes found shared across a handful of donors.

TCRdb keeps only in-frame clones here, not all; method: immunoSEQ multiplex PCR. Altogether some 500,000 clones are present, around 96% being singletons, with the ten largest covering 0.05% to 0.07%. With respect to this clone: Its antigen is unknown.

Germline trimming cut 3 bases from V and 7 bases from J; bases unmatched to any gene: 7. The CDR3 totals 16 residues. Germline CDR1 is MGHRA and CDR2 is YSYEKL. Those who donated were healthy HIV-negative adults, with no recent acute infections or vaccinations reported. This TCR came from a woman in her thirties in good health. What was sequenced was naive CD4+ T cells sorted from blood. Subset in this sample: CD45RA+ positively selected. The chain joins TRBV4-1 to TRBJ2-2; 11 bases line up with TRBD2. The CDR3 nucleotides read TGCGCCAGCAGCCACTCTAGCGGGAGGTCTCACGGGGAGCTGTTTTTT. This codes for CASSHSSGRSHGELFF.